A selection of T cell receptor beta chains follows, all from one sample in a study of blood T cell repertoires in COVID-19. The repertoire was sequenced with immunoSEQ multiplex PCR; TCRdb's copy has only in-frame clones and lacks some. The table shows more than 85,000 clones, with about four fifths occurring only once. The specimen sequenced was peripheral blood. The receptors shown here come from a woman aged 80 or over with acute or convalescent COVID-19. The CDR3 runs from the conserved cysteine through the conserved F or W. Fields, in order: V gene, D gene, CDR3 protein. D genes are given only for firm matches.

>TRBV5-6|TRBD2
CASSLVVAGGSSYNEQFF
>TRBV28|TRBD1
CASSRGTGGRRAFF
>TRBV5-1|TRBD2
CASSLPTSGRNNEQFF
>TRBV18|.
CASSRGPISSYEQYF
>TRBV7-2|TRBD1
CASSASGQGNQPQHF
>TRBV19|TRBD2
CASSMEAGGSYNEQFF
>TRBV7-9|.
CASRMTGNTEAFF
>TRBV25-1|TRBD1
CASSESVTGSWGEQFF
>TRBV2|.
CASSESGDEQYF
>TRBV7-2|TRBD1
CASSLDRSGSETQYF
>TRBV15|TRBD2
CATSRPGLATTDTQYF
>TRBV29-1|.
CSVPRGLNYGYTF
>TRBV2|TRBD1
CASRRTGGAYEQYF
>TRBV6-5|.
CASSLPGVDTQYF
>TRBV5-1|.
CASSKRNSYNEQFF
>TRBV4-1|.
CASSQLRGIEKLFF